This is a list of T cell receptor beta chains from one sample in a study of blood T cell repertoires in COVID-19. Produced via immunoSEQ multiplex PCR; TCRdb's table is partial and in-frame only. Of roughly 220,000 clones in the sample, around 91% were seen once. Sample: PBMCs or T cells enriched from blood (not recorded which). The receptors were gathered from a young man who had been exposed to COVID-19. Each CDR3 is given with its conserved first and last residue. D genes are given only for firm matches. Clone sizes are given selectively: once, few, many, or a class where the clone is expanded.

D gene: .
J gene: TRBJ1-5
clone size: few
V gene: TRBV15
CDR3 DNA: TGTGCCACCAGCAGAGATAATTATAGCAATCAGCCCCAGCATTTT
CDR3 protein: CATSRDNYSNQPQHF

D gene: TRBD2
J gene: TRBJ2-5
clone size: .
V gene: TRBV3-1/TRBV3-2
CDR3 DNA: TGTGCCAGCAGCCAAGACTGGGCGGGGGGGCATGAAGAGACCCAGTACTTC
CDR3 protein: CASSQDWAGGHEETQYF

D gene: TRBD2
J gene: TRBJ2-1
clone size: .
V gene: TRBV9
CDR3 DNA: TGTGCCAGCAGCGTAGTTGGGACTAGCGCTGAGCAGTTCTTC
CDR3 protein: CASSVVGTSAEQFF

D gene: TRBD1
J gene: TRBJ1-6
clone size: .
V gene: TRBV4-2
CDR3 DNA: TGTGCCAGCAGCCAGGGACAGAATAATTCACCCCTCCACTTT
CDR3 protein: CASSQGQNNSPLHF

D gene: .
J gene: TRBJ1-1
clone size: .
V gene: TRBV2
CDR3 DNA: TGTGCCAGCAGTTCCAGACAGTTGAACACTGAAGCTTTCTTT
CDR3 protein: CASSSRQLNTEAFF

D gene: .
J gene: TRBJ2-1
clone size: .
V gene: TRBV5-4
CDR3 DNA: TGTGCCAGCAGCCTGACAGATTACAATGAGCAGTTCTTC
CDR3 protein: CASSLTDYNEQFF

D gene: TRBD2
J gene: TRBJ2-5
clone size: .
V gene: TRBV3-1/TRBV3-2
CDR3 DNA: TGTGCCAGCAGCCCCGGGCCGGGACTAGCGGGGGAGACCCAGTACTTC
CDR3 protein: CASSPGPGLAGETQYF

D gene: .
J gene: TRBJ1-4
clone size: .
V gene: TRBV12-2
CDR3 DNA: TGTGCAAGTCAGCTTAGGCAGGACAGGGGTTCTGGTAATGAAAAACTGTTTTTT
CDR3 protein: CASQLRQDRGSGNEKLFF

D gene: TRBD1
J gene: TRBJ1-2
clone size: .
V gene: TRBV7-9
CDR3 DNA: TGTGCCAGCAGCTTTACAGGGGCCACCGAGGATCGCGGCTACACCTTC
CDR3 protein: CASSFTGATEDRGYTF

D gene: TRBD2
J gene: TRBJ2-1
clone size: .
V gene: TRBV10-1
CDR3 DNA: TGCGCCAGCAGTGACATGACTAGCGGGGTCAATGAGCAGTTCTTC
CDR3 protein: CASSDMTSGVNEQFF

D gene: .
J gene: TRBJ1-4
clone size: .
V gene: TRBV7-6
CDR3 DNA: TGTGCCAGCAGCTCCAGTGCAACTAATGAAAAACTGTTTTTT
CDR3 protein: CASSSSATNEKLFF

D gene: .
J gene: TRBJ1-6
clone size: .
V gene: TRBV7-9
CDR3 DNA: TGTGCCAGCAGCGCCCGCTTGGGCGATTCACCCCTCCACTTT
CDR3 protein: CASSARLGDSPLHF

D gene: .
J gene: TRBJ1-1
clone size: .
V gene: TRBV27
CDR3 DNA: TGTGCCAGCAGTGTTCAGACAGGTTTGAACACTGAAGCTTTCTTT
CDR3 protein: CASSVQTGLNTEAFF

D gene: .
J gene: TRBJ2-1
clone size: .
V gene: TRBV6-5
CDR3 DNA: TGTGCCAGCAGCTCAGGGGCTTGGAATGAGCAGTTCTTC
CDR3 protein: CASSSGAWNEQFF

D gene: TRBD1
J gene: TRBJ1-5
clone size: .
V gene: TRBV7-2
CDR3 DNA: TGTGCCAGCAGCTTAGTGAATTGGGACAGGGTTCAGCCCCAGCATTTT
CDR3 protein: CASSLVNWDRVQPQHF

D gene: .
J gene: TRBJ1-1
clone size: .
V gene: TRBV4-1
CDR3 DNA: TGCGCCAGCAGCCAAGATTTCTATCATAACACTGAAGCTTTCTTT
CDR3 protein: CASSQDFYHNTEAFF

D gene: .
J gene: TRBJ1-6
clone size: .
V gene: TRBV10-3
CDR3 DNA: TGTGCCATCAGATTGGGGACCGGGGGAGACTCACCCCTCCACTTT
CDR3 protein: CAIRLGTGGDSPLHF

D gene: .
J gene: TRBJ2-7
clone size: .
V gene: TRBV12-5
CDR3 DNA: TGTGCTAGTGCCACACCCTCCCGCGGGGGGACAGGGATTAACCAGTACTTC
CDR3 protein: CASATPSRGGTGINQYF

D gene: .
J gene: TRBJ1-2
clone size: once
V gene: TRBV4-1
CDR3 DNA: TGCGCCAGCAGCAATGCCGGGTCCTCAAAGGGCTACACCTTC
CDR3 protein: CASSNAGSSKGYTF

D gene: TRBD1
J gene: TRBJ1-6
clone size: .
V gene: TRBV7-6
CDR3 DNA: TGTGCCAGCAGCTTAAGAGGACAGGTTAATTCACCCCTCCACTTT
CDR3 protein: CASSLRGQVNSPLHF

D gene: TRBD2
J gene: TRBJ2-1
clone size: .
V gene: TRBV11-3
CDR3 DNA: TGTGCCAGCAGCGATCGGACTAGCGGGCGATCGAGACATGAGCAGTTCTTC
CDR3 protein: CASSDRTSGRSRHEQFF

D gene: .
J gene: TRBJ2-7
clone size: .
V gene: TRBV25-1
CDR3 DNA: TGTGCCAGCAGAGCCCCCGGCCGAGAGGCCTACGAGCAGTACTTC
CDR3 protein: CASRAPGREAYEQYF

D gene: TRBD2
J gene: TRBJ2-1
clone size: once
V gene: TRBV2
CDR3 DNA: TGTGCCAGCAACCGACTAGCGGGGGGGTCCAATGAGCAGTTCTTC
CDR3 protein: CASNRLAGGSNEQFF

D gene: TRBD2
J gene: TRBJ2-7
clone size: .
V gene: TRBV18
CDR3 DNA: TGTGCCAGCTCACCCGCTAGCGGCTACGAGCAGTACTTC
CDR3 protein: CASSPASGYEQYF

D gene: .
J gene: TRBJ2-3
clone size: .
V gene: TRBV6-4
CDR3 DNA: TGTGCCAGCAGTGACCGATCAGGGGCCAATGGTTGGGCGCAGTATTTT
CDR3 protein: CASSDRSGANGWAQYF

D gene: TRBD2
J gene: TRBJ2-3
clone size: .
V gene: TRBV11-1
CDR3 DNA: TGTGCCAGCACCCTAGGGCGGGGGGCACACACAGATACGCAGTATTTT
CDR3 protein: CASTLGRGAHTDTQYF